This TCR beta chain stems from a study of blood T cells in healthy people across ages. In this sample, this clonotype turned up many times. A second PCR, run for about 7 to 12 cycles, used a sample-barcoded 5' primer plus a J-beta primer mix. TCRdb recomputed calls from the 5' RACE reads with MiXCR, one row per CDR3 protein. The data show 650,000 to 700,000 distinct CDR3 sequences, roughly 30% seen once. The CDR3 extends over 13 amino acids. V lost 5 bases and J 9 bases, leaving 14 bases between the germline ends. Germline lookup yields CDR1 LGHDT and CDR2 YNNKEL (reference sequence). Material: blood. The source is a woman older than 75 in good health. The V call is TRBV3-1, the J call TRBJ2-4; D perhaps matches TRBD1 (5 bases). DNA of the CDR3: TGTGCCAGCAGCTTTCAGGGCTCCGCCATTCAGTACTTC. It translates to CASSFQGSAIQYF.